These T cell receptor beta chains were read from a single sample in a study of graft-versus-host responses after intestinal transplantation. These receptors lack a known antigen. Profiled with immunoSEQ multiplex PCR; TCRdb holds only in-frame clones, not every one. The profile shows about 78,000 clones, nearly 90% of them singletons. The specimen was unstimulated CD8+ T cells sorted from spleen or lymph node cells, collected before transplant. The receptors shown here come from a human donor who was the organ donor for an intestinal transplant. Both conserved end residues are part of each CDR3. The D gene is left open where the match is weak. Only part of the rows carry a size: once, few, many, or a class if the clone is expanded.

V: TRBV12-5; J: TRBJ2-5; D: .; size: .; DNA: TGTGCTAGTGGGCCTCGACCTCTGGTGGGCAGGGCCCAGTACTTC; CDR3: CASGPRPLVGRAQYF
V: TRBV10-1; J: TRBJ1-2; D: .; size: .; DNA: TGCGCCAGCAGTGAGTCGCGCCAAAACTATGGCTACACCTTC; CDR3: CASSESRQNYGYTF
V: TRBV27; J: TRBJ2-6; D: .; size: .; DNA: TGTGCCAGCAGTTCAGAGGTGGTGCATATCTGGGCCAACGTCCTGACTTTC; CDR3: CASSSEVVHIWANVLTF
V: TRBV19; J: TRBJ2-3; D: .; size: .; DNA: TGTGCCAGTAGTATAGACGTCAGGTCCTCTAGCACAGATACGCAGTATTTT; CDR3: CASSIDVRSSSTDTQYF
V: TRBV5-4; J: TRBJ1-2; D: TRBD1; size: .; DNA: TGTGCCAGCAGCCCCAGGGGGCGTGACTATGGCTACACCTTC; CDR3: CASSPRGRDYGYTF
V: TRBV28; J: TRBJ1-2; D: .; size: once; DNA: TGTGCCAGCAGGAGGATAACGGGAGGGACGGATGGGGGCTACACCTTC; CDR3: CASRRITGGTDGGYTF
V: TRBV6-6; J: TRBJ1-1; D: TRBD1; size: .; DNA: TGTGCCAGCAGTGGACAGGGAACAATCACTGAAGCTTTCTTT; CDR3: CASSGQGTITEAFF
V: TRBV19; J: TRBJ1-2; D: .; size: once; DNA: TGTGCCAGTAGTATTTTTGGACTCTATGGCTACACCTTC; CDR3: CASSIFGLYGYTF
V: TRBV29-1; J: TRBJ1-2; D: .; size: .; DNA: TGCAGCGCTGACCCGGTCGCTACTAACTATGGCTACACCTTC; CDR3: CSADPVATNYGYTF
V: TRBV19; J: TRBJ2-1; D: .; size: .; DNA: TGTGCCAGTAGTTTTTCGGCCCAGGTTGAGCAGTTCTTC; CDR3: CASSFSAQVEQFF
V: TRBV6-1; J: TRBJ2-2; D: TRBD1; size: .; DNA: TGTGCCAGCAGTGGTCGGGACAGGGCCGCCGGGGAGCTGTTTTTT; CDR3: CASSGRDRAAGELFF
V: TRBV5-1; J: TRBJ1-1; D: .; size: .; DNA: TGCGCCAGCAGCGGCCGGGCCCCCGGAGGGAACACTGAAGCTTTCTTT; CDR3: CASSGRAPGGNTEAFF
V: TRBV6-5; J: TRBJ1-2; D: .; size: .; DNA: TGTGCCAGCAGTTACTCGGATCAGGGATTAGATGGCTACACCTTC; CDR3: CASSYSDQGLDGYTF
V: TRBV2; J: TRBJ2-4; D: .; size: .; DNA: TGTGCCAGCTTCGGGTCGGAGATAACAAACATTCAGTACTTC; CDR3: CASFGSEITNIQYF
V: TRBV5-1; J: TRBJ1-6; D: .; size: .; DNA: TGCGCCAGCTGGGGAGAGAATTCACCCCTCCACTTT; CDR3: CASWGENSPLHF
V: TRBV6-6; J: TRBJ2-1; D: TRBD2; size: .; DNA: TGTGCCAGCAACGGCGGGGGGGCCACGGGCAATGAGCAGTTCTTC; CDR3: CASNGGGATGNEQFF
V: TRBV10-3; J: TRBJ1-1; D: TRBD1; size: .; DNA: TGTGCCATCAGTGAACCGGGACAGATGAACACTGAAGCTTTCTTT; CDR3: CAISEPGQMNTEAFF
V: TRBV11-1; J: TRBJ1-6; D: TRBD1; size: .; DNA: TGTGCCAGCTCCGTGGCAGGGGGGCATAATTCACCCCTCCACTTT; CDR3: CASSVAGGHNSPLHF
V: TRBV7-8; J: TRBJ1-5; D: TRBD1; size: .; DNA: TGTGCCAGCAGCCCGGACAGGGGGCATCAGCCCCAGCATTTT; CDR3: CASSPDRGHQPQHF
V: TRBV29-1; J: TRBJ2-2; D: .; size: .; DNA: TGCAGCGTAGAAGACGGGGGAAACACCGGGGAGCTGTTTTTT; CDR3: CSVEDGGNTGELFF
V: TRBV10-1; J: TRBJ1-1; D: .; size: .; DNA: TGCGCCAGCGGGCAACGGTGGATGAACACTGAAGCTTTCTTT; CDR3: CASGQRWMNTEAFF
V: TRBV5-1; J: TRBJ2-5; D: TRBD1; size: .; DNA: TGCGCCAGCAGGTCCTCCGGGACAGTTTTCCAAGAGACCCAGTACTTC; CDR3: CASRSSGTVFQETQYF
V: TRBV14; J: TRBJ1-1; D: .; size: .; DNA: TGTGCCAGCAGCCAAGACGGGAACACTGAAGCTTTCTTT; CDR3: CASSQDGNTEAFF
V: TRBV4-1; J: TRBJ2-1; D: TRBD2; size: .; DNA: TGCGCCAGCAGCCATTACGGGGGGGCCTACAATGAGCAGTTCTTC; CDR3: CASSHYGGAYNEQFF
V: TRBV4-1; J: TRBJ2-2; D: .; size: .; DNA: TGCGCCAGCAGCCAAGACCCACCTGGACACAACACCGGGGAGCTGTTTTTT; CDR3: CASSQDPPGHNTGELFF
V: TRBV27; J: TRBJ2-1; D: TRBD2; size: .; DNA: TGTGCCAGCAGTATAATGACTAGCGGGGGTTACTCCTACAATGAGCAGTTCTTC; CDR3: CASSIMTSGGYSYNEQFF
V: TRBV7-9; J: TRBJ1-2; D: .; size: .; DNA: TGTGCCAGCAGCCAGGGATCAGGGGCCGGCTATGGCTACACCTTC; CDR3: CASSQGSGAGYGYTF
V: TRBV9; J: TRBJ2-1; D: TRBD1; size: .; DNA: TGTGCCAGCAGCGTAGTTTCGACAGGGGAGCAGTTCTTC; CDR3: CASSVVSTGEQFF